These T cell receptor beta chains were read from a single sample in a study of T cells in Graves' hyperthyroidism and ophthalmopathy. TCRdb used MiXCR to reprocess the multiplex PCR reads, holding one entry per CDR3 protein. The sample shows around 600,000 distinct CDR3 sequences, approximately 14% of them seen only once. The sample was blood. Source of these receptors: a woman younger than 35 with Graves' ophthalmopathy. CDR3s include the opening cysteine and the closing phenylalanine or tryptophan. A D gene is named only where the DNA matches it firmly. Expanded clones are given a class, and other clones once, few, many or no size at all.

j_gene,v_gene,abundance,d_gene,CDR3nt,CDR3aa
TRBJ2-7,TRBV5-1,many,TRBD1,TGCGCCAGCAGCGTCGGGACAGCGTCCTACGAGCAGTACTTC,CASSVGTASYEQYF
TRBJ1-4,TRBV9,many,.,TGTGCCAGCAGCCTACAGGGAGGAGATGAAAAACTGTTTTTT,CASSLQGGDEKLFF
TRBJ2-1,TRBV11-1,many,TRBD2,TGTGCCAGCAGCATCACTAGCGGGAGCTTTATAGGGGATGAGCAGTTCTTC,CASSITSGSFIGDEQFF
TRBJ1-5,TRBV2,many,TRBD1,TGTGCCAGCAGTGGACAGGGGGCTAGCAATCAGCCCCAGCATTTT,CASSGQGASNQPQHF
TRBJ2-3,TRBV6-1,few,.,TGTGCCAGCAGAATTACAGCTAGCACAGATACGCAGTATTTT,CASRITASTDTQYF
TRBJ1-5,TRBV19,.,.,TGTGCCAGTAGTATCCAACAATACTCGCCCTATCAGCCCCAGCATTTT,CASSIQQYSPYQPQHF
TRBJ2-1,TRBV11-3,many,TRBD2,TGTGCCAGCAGCTTCAGAAGCGGGAGAGAGGTCAATGAGCAGTTCTTC,CASSFRSGREVNEQFF
TRBJ1-4,TRBV4-3,.,.,TGCGCCAGCAGCCAAGATCAGGAGAGAAAACTGTTTTTT,CASSQDQERKLFF
TRBJ2-7,TRBV28,.,TRBD2,TGTGCCAGCAGCGCCCCCGGCGGGAGGGCCCTGGAACAGTACTTC,CASSAPGGRALEQYF
TRBJ2-3,TRBV6-2/TRBV6-3,many,.,TGTGCCAGCAGCGGCTTAGGTGTACATAGCAGCACAGATACGCAGTATTTT,CASSGLGVHSSTDTQYF
TRBJ1-6,TRBV5-8,.,.,TGTGCCAGCAGCTTGGAAGCAGGGACACCCCTCCACTTT,CASSLEAGTPLHF
TRBJ2-7,TRBV5-1,many,TRBD2,TGCGCCAGCAGCATAGGACTAGCGAGTTCCTACGAGCAGTACTTC,CASSIGLASSYEQYF
TRBJ2-1,TRBV5-6,many,TRBD1,TGTGCCAGCAGCTTCGGGACAGGGGCATACAATGAGCAGTTCTTC,CASSFGTGAYNEQFF
TRBJ1-1,TRBV7-9,.,.,TGTGCCAGCAGCGAAAACTCGATTCAGCACACTGAAGCTTTCTTT,CASSENSIQHTEAFF
TRBJ2-3,TRBV2,few,.,TGTGCCAGCAGTGGGCGGGGTTCGTTTCCCCGGGACACAGATACGCAGTATTTT,CASSGRGSFPRDTDTQYF
TRBJ2-2,TRBV19,.,.,TGTGCCAGTAGATTCGGGAACACCGGGGAGCTGTTTTTT,CASRFGNTGELFF
TRBJ2-3,TRBV20-1,many,TRBD2,TGCAGTGCTAGAGCCGCTAGCGGGTACACAGATACGCAGTATTTT,CSARAASGYTDTQYF
TRBJ2-2,TRBV6-1,.,.,TGTGCCAGCAGTTATTTCCGGGTGGACACCGGGGAGCTGTTTTTT,CASSYFRVDTGELFF
TRBJ1-1,TRBV20-1,.,TRBD1,TGCAGCGCTACCGGGACAGAGAACACTGAAGCTTTCTTT,CSATGTENTEAFF
TRBJ1-5,TRBV3-1,many,.,TGTGCCAGCAGCCAAGATCGCCGCGACCGGCCCCAGCATTTT,CASSQDRRDRPQHF
TRBJ1-2,TRBV7-2,many,TRBD1,TGTGCCAGCAGACTGACAGGGGGCTATGGCTACACCTTC,CASRLTGGYGYTF
TRBJ1-3,TRBV5-8,.,.,TGTGCCAGCAGCTCGTGGGGAGCTGGAAACACCATATATTTT,CASSSWGAGNTIYF
TRBJ2-7,TRBV30,.,.,TGTGCCTGGAGTTCGGACACTAGGGGCGAGCAGTACTTC,CAWSSDTRGEQYF
TRBJ1-3,TRBV6-1,many,.,TGTGCCAGCAGCCGCAGGGAAGGCACCATATATTTT,CASSRREGTIYF
TRBJ2-5,TRBV5-4,few,.,TGTGCCAGCAGCCTCGGGATCCAAGAGACCCAGTACTTC,CASSLGIQETQYF
TRBJ1-2,TRBV12-5,.,.,TGTGCTAGTGGTTTCGGTTCGTGGCAGGGACTCACTAACTATGGCTACACCTTC,CASGFGSWQGLTNYGYTF
TRBJ1-1,TRBV27,many,.,TGTGCCAGCAGTTTTCGCAGGGGAGGTGAAGCTTTCTTT,CASSFRRGGEAFF
TRBJ2-2,TRBV12-5,.,TRBD1,TGTGCTAGTGGTTTGGTACGGAGGGACAGGTGGGGGAGGAACACCGGGGAGCTGTTTTTT,CASGLVRRDRWGRNTGELFF
TRBJ2-5,TRBV15,many,.,TGTGCCACCAGCAGAGATCGGCTTGTAGGAGAGACCCAGTACTTC,CATSRDRLVGETQYF
TRBJ2-3,TRBV20-1,many,TRBD2,TGCAGTGCCCTAGCGGCACTAGCGGAGAGCACAGATACGCAGTATTTT,CSALAALAESTDTQYF
TRBJ2-1,TRBV7-6,.,.,TGTGCCAGCAGCTTAGATAGGGCGGACAATGAGCAGTTCTTC,CASSLDRADNEQFF
TRBJ2-1,TRBV4-1,.,TRBD2,TGCGCCAGCAGCCAAGATCCGGCTAGCGGACTCTACAATGAGCAGTTCTTC,CASSQDPASGLYNEQFF
TRBJ2-1,TRBV28,many,TRBD1,TGTGCCAGCAGTCTAGGGGGACAGGGAGACAATGAGCAGTTCTTC,CASSLGGQGDNEQFF
TRBJ1-2,TRBV27,many,.,TGTGCCAGCAGTTTTTCGGGGGCGCATGGCTATGGCTACACCTTC,CASSFSGAHGYGYTF
TRBJ2-1,TRBV7-3,many,TRBD1,TGTGCCAGCAGCGACCGGACAGGGAACAATGAGCAGTTCTTC,CASSDRTGNNEQFF
TRBJ2-7,TRBV5-5,.,TRBD2,TGTGCCAGCAGCGGGGGACTAGCGGGAGACCCTCCCAGCTACGAGCAGTACTTC,CASSGGLAGDPPSYEQYF
TRBJ2-1,TRBV12-3/TRBV12-4,many,.,TGTGCCAGCAGTTTGAATTCCAAAGGCGATGAGCAGTTCTTC,CASSLNSKGDEQFF
TRBJ1-1,TRBV9,many,TRBD1,TGTGCCAGCAGCGCCGTGGACAGGGACGCGGAAGCTTTCTTT,CASSAVDRDAEAFF
TRBJ2-1,TRBV6-6,few,.,TGTGCCAGCAGTTACTCTAGCCCGCGACACTCCTACAATGAGCAGTTCTTC,CASSYSSPRHSYNEQFF
TRBJ1-1,TRBV30,few,.,TGTGCCTGGAGTGTACTCGGATACACTAACACTGAAGCTTTCTTT,CAWSVLGYTNTEAFF
TRBJ2-1,TRBV9,.,TRBD2,TGTGCCAGCAGCGTAGTGGGACTAGCACTCGATGAGCAGTTCTTC,CASSVVGLALDEQFF
TRBJ1-1,TRBV6-1,.,.,TGTGCCAGCAGTCTACAGGAGAACACTGAAGCTTCCTTT,CASSLQENTEASF
TRBJ2-7,TRBV4-2,.,.,TGTGCCAGCAGCCAAGAATGGCGGGACGGCTACGAGCAGTACTTC,CASSQEWRDGYEQYF
TRBJ2-7,TRBV5-6,few,.,TGTGCCAGCAGCTTGTTGGGACACACTTACGAGCAGTACTTC,CASSLLGHTYEQYF
TRBJ2-1,TRBV9,.,TRBD1,TGTGCCAGCAGCGTAGCGACCAAAGGGGGCCTTGAGCAGTTCTTC,CASSVATKGGLEQFF
TRBJ2-1,TRBV7-9,.,TRBD2,TGTGCCAGCAGCTGGGGGACTAGCGGGAGGGCTTACAATGAGCAGTTCTTC,CASSWGTSGRAYNEQFF
TRBJ2-5,TRBV7-7,.,TRBD2,TGTGCTAGCAGCTTCACCCGACCAGGACTAGCGGGAGTTCAGGAGACCCAGTACTTC,CASSFTRPGLAGVQETQYF
TRBJ2-7,TRBV5-6,.,.,TGTGCCAGCAGCTTAGCAACTACCTACTACGAGCAGTACTTC,CASSLATTYYEQYF
TRBJ2-4,TRBV11-2,many,.,TGTGCCAGCAGGGCGATAGGACGGGCCAAAAACATTCAGTACTTC,CASRAIGRAKNIQYF
TRBJ1-1,TRBV11-1,many,.,TGTGCCAGCAGCTTAAACATGGCGGGACCGAACACTGAAGCTTTCTTT,CASSLNMAGPNTEAFF
TRBJ2-1,TRBV10-3,many,.,TGTGCCATCAGTGACCGGGACTTCCGGAATGAGCAGTTCTTC,CAISDRDFRNEQFF